This T cell receptor (beta chain) was documented in a study of T cell clonotyping in hematopoietic cell transplantation. At the level of the study: Pretransplant recipient samples were taken after cytoreduction. Broader study findings: Graft donor and pretransplant recipient Inverse Simpson Index values predicted broader posttransplant TCR diversity. Recipient TCR diversity dropped after transplant; expanded clonotypes rose from day 30 to 180.

The germline V gene has CDR1 MNHNS and CDR2 SASEGT. Losses at the gene ends were 6 bases for V and 1 base for J; bases not matched to a gene: 6. The CDR3 runs to 15 residues. Points on this clone: The antigen is undetermined.

Assay: immunoSEQ multiplex PCR; the TCRdb copy retains only in-frame clones and omits some. The sample includes 6,700 or so clones, 95% to 97% seen only once; the top ten take around a sixth. Documented time point: recipient sample about 28 days before transplant, after cytoreduction. Samples: about 28 days before transplant, then days 30, 100 and 180 after. Source: peripheral blood mononuclear cells, taken before stem cell transplant. The sequence was collected from an older man with acute myeloid leukemia. Some clones in this sample may be carry-over from other donors' samples. J is TRBJ2-7 and V is TRBV6-1; 10 positions match TRBD1. The CDR3 nucleotides read TGTGCCAGCAGCCGCTCGGACAGGGGGTCCTACGAGCAGTACTTC. Protein sequence: CASSRSDRGSYEQYF.